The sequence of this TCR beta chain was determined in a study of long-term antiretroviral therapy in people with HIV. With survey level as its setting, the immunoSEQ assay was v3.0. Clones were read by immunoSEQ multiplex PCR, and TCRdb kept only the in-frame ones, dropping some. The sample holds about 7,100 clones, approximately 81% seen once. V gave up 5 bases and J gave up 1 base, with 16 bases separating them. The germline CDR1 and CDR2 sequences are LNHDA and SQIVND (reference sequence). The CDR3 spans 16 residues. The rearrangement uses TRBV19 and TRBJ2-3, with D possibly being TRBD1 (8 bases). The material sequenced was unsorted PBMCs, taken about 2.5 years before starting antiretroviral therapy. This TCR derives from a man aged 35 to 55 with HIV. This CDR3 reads CASSLRTGRGTDTQYF. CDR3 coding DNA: TGTGCCAGTAGTCTTCGGACAGGGAGGGGCACAGATACGCAGTATTTT.